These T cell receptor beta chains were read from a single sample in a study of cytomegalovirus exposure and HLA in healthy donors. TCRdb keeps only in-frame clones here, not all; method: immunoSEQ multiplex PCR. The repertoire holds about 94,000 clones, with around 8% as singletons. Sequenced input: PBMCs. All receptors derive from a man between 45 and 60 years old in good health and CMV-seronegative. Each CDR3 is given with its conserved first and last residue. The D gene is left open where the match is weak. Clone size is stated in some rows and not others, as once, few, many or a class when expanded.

DNA: TGTGCCAGCAGTGAAGCGCCAGGGGGCAGCTATGGCTACACCTTC; CDR3: CASSEAPGGSYGYTF; J: TRBJ1-2; size: -; D: TRBD1; V: TRBV6-1
DNA: TGTGCCAGCAGTTCGACTGAGGGCGGGAGGGGGAAGACCCAGTACTTC; CDR3: CASSSTEGGRGKTQYF; J: TRBJ2-5; size: -; D: TRBD2; V: TRBV6-6
DNA: TGTGCCAGCAGTGCCGGTTACTACGAGCAGTACTTC; CDR3: CASSAGYYEQYF; J: TRBJ2-7; size: -; D: -; V: TRBV2
DNA: TGTGCCACCAGCAGAGATCAAGGCCCCGGGCAGCCCCAGCATTTT; CDR3: CATSRDQGPGQPQHF; J: TRBJ1-5; size: -; D: -; V: TRBV15
DNA: TGTGCCAGCTCACCGCAGGTCGGATCTGGGGCCAACGTCCTGACTTTC; CDR3: CASSPQVGSGANVLTF; J: TRBJ2-6; size: -; D: -; V: TRBV18
DNA: TGTGCCAGTAGTCCACGGACTAGCGGGCACACCTACAATGAGCAGTTCTTC; CDR3: CASSPRTSGHTYNEQFF; J: TRBJ2-1; size: -; D: TRBD2; V: TRBV19
DNA: TGCGCCAGCAGCTTGTTGGGACAGGGGGTCGACGAGCAGTACTTC; CDR3: CASSLLGQGVDEQYF; J: TRBJ2-7; size: few; D: TRBD1; V: TRBV5-1
DNA: TGTGCCAGCAGCTTGTTTGGGAGAAGCACAGATACGCAGTATTTT; CDR3: CASSLFGRSTDTQYF; J: TRBJ2-3; size: -; D: -; V: TRBV5-6
DNA: TGTGCCAGCAGCCAAGAAAATATGGGAGGTTCCTATGGCTACACCTTC; CDR3: CASSQENMGGSYGYTF; J: TRBJ1-2; size: -; D: -; V: TRBV14
DNA: TGCGCCAGCAGCCCCGGTAGCGGGGGGGCTTCCGAGACCCAGTACTTC; CDR3: CASSPGSGGASETQYF; J: TRBJ2-5; size: -; D: TRBD2; V: TRBV5-1
DNA: TGTGCCAGCACCAACCGGACAGCCCTCTATGGCTACACCTTC; CDR3: CASTNRTALYGYTF; J: TRBJ1-2; size: -; D: -; V: TRBV5-4